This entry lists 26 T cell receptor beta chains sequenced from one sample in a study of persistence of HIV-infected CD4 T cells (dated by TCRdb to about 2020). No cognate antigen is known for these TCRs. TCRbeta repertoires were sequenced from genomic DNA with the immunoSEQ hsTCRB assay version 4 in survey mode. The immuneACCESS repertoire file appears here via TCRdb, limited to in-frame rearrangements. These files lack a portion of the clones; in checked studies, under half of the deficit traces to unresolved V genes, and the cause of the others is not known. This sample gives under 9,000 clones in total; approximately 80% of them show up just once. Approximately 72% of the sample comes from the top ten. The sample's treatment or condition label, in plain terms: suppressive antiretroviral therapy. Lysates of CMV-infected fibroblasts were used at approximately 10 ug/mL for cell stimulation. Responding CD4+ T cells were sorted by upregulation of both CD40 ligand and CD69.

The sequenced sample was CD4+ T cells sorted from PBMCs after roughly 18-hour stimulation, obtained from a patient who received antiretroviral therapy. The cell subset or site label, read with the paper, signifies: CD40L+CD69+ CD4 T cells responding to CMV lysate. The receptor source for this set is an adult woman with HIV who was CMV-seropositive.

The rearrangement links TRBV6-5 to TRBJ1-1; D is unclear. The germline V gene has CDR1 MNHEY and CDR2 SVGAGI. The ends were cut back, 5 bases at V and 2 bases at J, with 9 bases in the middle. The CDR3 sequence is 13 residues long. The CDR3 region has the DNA TGTGCCAGCAGTAAAAAAATAAACACTGAAGCTTTCTTT. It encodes CASSKKINTEAFF.

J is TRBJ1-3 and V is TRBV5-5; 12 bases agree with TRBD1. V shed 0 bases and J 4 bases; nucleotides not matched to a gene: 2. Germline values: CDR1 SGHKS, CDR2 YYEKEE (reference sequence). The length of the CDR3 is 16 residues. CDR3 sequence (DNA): TGTGCCAGCAGCTTGGCCGGGACAGGGGGCGGAAACACCATATATTTT. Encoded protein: CASSLAGTGGGNTIYF.

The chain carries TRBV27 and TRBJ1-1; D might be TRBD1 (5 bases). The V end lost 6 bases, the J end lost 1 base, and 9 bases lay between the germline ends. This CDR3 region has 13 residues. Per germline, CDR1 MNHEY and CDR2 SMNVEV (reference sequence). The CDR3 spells CASRTVWNTEAFF. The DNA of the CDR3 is TGTGCCAGCAGGACAGTTTGGAACACTGAAGCTTTCTTT.

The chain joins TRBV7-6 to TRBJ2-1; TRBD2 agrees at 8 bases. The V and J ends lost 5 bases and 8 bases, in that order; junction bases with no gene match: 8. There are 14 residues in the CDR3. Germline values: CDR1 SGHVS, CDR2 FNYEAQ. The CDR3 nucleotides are TGTGCCAGCAGCCCGGGGGGGGTGGGCGATGAGCAGTTCTTC. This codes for CASSPGGVGDEQFF.

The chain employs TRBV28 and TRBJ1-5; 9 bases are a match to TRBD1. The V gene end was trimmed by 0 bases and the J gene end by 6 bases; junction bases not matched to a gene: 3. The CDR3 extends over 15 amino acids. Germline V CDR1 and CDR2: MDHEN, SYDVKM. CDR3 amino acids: CASSLWTGGIQPQHF. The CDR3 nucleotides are TGTGCCAGCAGTTTATGGACAGGGGGTATTCAGCCCCAGCATTTT.

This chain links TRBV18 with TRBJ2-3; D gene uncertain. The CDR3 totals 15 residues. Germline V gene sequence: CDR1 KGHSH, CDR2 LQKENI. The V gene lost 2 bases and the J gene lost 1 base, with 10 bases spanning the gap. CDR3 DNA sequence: TGTGCCAGCTCACCATGGGTTTCTGGCACAGATACGCAGTATTTT. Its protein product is CASSPWVSGTDTQYF.

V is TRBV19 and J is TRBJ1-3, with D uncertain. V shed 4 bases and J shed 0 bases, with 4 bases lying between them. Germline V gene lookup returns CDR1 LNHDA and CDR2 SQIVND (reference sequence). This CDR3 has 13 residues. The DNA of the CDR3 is TGTGCCAGTAGTAAAAACTCTGGAAACACCATATATTTT. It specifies CASSKNSGNTIYF.

DNA of the CDR3: TGTGCCAGCAGCCGGGCCACAGATACGCAGTATTTT. This gives the protein CASSRATDTQYF. J is TRBJ2-3 and V is TRBV7-8; no clear D gene. Trimming took 5 bases from V and 2 from J, leaving 5 bases between them. Germline lookup yields CDR1 SGHVS and CDR2 FQNEAQ. The CDR3 loop spans 12 amino acids.

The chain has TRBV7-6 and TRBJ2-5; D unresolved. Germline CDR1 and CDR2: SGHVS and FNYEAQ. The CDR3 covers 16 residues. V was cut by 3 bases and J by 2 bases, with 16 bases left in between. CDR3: CASSFVVSSLQETQYF. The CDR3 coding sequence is TGTGCCAGCAGCTTTGTTGTCAGCAGCCTTCAAGAGACCCAGTACTTC.

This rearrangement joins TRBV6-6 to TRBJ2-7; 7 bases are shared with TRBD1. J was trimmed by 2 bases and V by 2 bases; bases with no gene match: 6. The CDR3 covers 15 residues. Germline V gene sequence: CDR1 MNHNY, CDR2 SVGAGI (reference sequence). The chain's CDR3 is CASSYRQGRTYEQYF. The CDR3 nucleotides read TGTGCCAGCAGTTACCGACAGGGCCGAACCTACGAGCAGTACTTC.

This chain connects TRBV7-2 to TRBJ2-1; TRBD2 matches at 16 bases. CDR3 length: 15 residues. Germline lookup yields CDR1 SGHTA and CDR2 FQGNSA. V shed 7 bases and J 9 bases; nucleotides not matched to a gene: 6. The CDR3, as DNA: TGTGCCAGCACCCCGGGACTAGCGGGGGGGATTGAGCAGTTCTTC. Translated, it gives CASTPGLAGGIEQFF.

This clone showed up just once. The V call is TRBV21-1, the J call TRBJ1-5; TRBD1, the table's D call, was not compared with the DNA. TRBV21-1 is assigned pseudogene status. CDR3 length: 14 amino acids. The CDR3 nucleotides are TGTGCCAGCAGCAAAGGACAGCATTATCAGCCCCAGCATTTT. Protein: CASSKGQHYQPQHF.

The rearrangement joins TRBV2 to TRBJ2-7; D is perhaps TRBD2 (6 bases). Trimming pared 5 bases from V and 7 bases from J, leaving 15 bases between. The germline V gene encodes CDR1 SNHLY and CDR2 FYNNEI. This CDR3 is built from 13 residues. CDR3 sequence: CASSLRGAGEQYF. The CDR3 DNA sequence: TGTGCCAGCAGTTTGAGAGGGGCGGGGGAGCAGTACTTC.

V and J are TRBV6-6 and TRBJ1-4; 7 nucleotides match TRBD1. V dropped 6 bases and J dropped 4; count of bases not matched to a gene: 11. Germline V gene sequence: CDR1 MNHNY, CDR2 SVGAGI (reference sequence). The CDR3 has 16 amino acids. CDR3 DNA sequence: TGTGCCAGCAGCACCGACCCGGGACAGCGTAATGAAAAACTGTTTTTT. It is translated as CASSTDPGQRNEKLFF.

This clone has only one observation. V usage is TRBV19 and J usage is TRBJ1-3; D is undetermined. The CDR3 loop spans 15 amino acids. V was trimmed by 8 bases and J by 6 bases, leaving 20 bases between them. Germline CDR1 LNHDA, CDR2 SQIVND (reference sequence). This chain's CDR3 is CASSPTSSRKNTIYF. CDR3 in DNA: TGTGCCAGTTCCCCGACTTCCTCGAGGAAAAACACCATATATTTT.

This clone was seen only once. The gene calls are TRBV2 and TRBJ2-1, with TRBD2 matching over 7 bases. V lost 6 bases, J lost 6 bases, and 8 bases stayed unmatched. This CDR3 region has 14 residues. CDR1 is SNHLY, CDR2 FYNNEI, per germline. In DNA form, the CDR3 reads TGTGCCAGCAGCACTAGCTGGGAGGGCAATGAGCAGTTCTTC. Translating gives CASSTSWEGNEQFF.

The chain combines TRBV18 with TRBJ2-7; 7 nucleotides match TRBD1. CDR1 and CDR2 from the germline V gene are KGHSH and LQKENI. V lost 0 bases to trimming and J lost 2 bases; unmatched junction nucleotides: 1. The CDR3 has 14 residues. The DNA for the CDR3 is TGTGCCAGCTCACCACCGGGACAGCCCTACGAGCAGTACTTC. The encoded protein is CASSPPGQPYEQYF.

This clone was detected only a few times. CDR3 in amino acids: CASRNTLNAFF. CDR3 DNA sequence: TGTGCCAGCAGAAACACATTGAATGCTTTCTTT. The gene calls are TRBV28 and TRBJ1-1; D is uncertain. V was trimmed by 6 bases and J by 11 bases, leaving 13 bases between them. This CDR3 comprises 11 residues. The germline CDR1 and CDR2 sequences are MDHEN and SYDVKM. Variable domain in full (rest from reference TRBV28 and TRBJ1-1): DVKVTQSSRYLVKRTGEKVFLECVQDMDHENMFWYRQDPGLGLRLIYFSYDVKMKEKGDIPEGYSVSREKKERFSLILESASTNQTSMYLCASRNTLNAFFGQGTRLTVV.

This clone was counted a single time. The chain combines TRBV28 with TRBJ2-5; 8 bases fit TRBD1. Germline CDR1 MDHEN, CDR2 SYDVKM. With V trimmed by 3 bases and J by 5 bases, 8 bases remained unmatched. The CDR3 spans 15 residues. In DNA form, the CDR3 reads TGTGCCAGCAGTTTTTCAGGGACAGGCCGGGAGACCCAGTACTTC. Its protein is CASSFSGTGRETQYF.

The CDR3 is CAISESRDRVSNQPQHF. CDR3 DNA: TGTGCCATCAGTGAGTCGCGGGACAGGGTAAGCAATCAGCCCCAGCATTTT. The V call is TRBV10-3, the J call TRBJ1-5, with 9 positions matching TRBD1. This CDR3 has 17 residues. Germline lookup yields CDR1 ENHRY and CDR2 SYGVKD. V lost 0 bases, J lost 1 base, and 4 bases stayed unmatched.

The CDR3 DNA reads TGTGCCACCAGTACAGGGGGACAGGCCGGGGCGAAGACCCAGTACTTC. This encodes CATSTGGQAGAKTQYF. The V call is TRBV24-1, the J call TRBJ2-5, with TRBD1 matching over 8 bases. V gave up 6 bases and J gave up 6 bases; unmatched junction bases: 14. Germline values: CDR1 KGHDR, CDR2 SFDVKD. CDR3 size: 16 residues.

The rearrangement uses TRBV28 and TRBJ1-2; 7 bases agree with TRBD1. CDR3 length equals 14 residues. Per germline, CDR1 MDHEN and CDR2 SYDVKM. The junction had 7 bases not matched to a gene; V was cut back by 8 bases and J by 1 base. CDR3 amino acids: CASEGAPYNYGYTF. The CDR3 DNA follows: TGTGCCAGCGAGGGGGCTCCATATAACTATGGCTACACCTTC.

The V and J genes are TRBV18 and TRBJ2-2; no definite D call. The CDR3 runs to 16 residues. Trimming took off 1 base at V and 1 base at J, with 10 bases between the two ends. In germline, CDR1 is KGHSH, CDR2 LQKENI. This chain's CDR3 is CASSPQLIMNTGELFF. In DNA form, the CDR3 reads TGTGCCAGCTCACCACAGTTAATCATGAACACCGGGGAGCTGTTTTTT.

The DNA of the CDR3 is TGTGCCAGCAGGGGCTTTGAGGCCTACTATGGCTACACCTTC. Encoded protein: CASRGFEAYYGYTF. This chain connects TRBV25-1 to TRBJ1-2; D is unclear. The CDR3 has 14 residues. Germline V gene sequence: CDR1 MGHDK, CDR2 SYGVNS. Trimming pared 6 bases from V and 3 bases from J, leaving 14 bases between.

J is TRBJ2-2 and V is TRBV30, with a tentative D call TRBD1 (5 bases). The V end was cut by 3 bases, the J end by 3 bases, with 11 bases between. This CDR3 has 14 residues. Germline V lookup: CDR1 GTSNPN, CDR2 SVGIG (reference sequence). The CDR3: CAWRQVRYTGELFF. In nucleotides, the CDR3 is TGTGCCTGGAGACAGGTCCGCTACACCGGGGAGCTGTTTTTT.

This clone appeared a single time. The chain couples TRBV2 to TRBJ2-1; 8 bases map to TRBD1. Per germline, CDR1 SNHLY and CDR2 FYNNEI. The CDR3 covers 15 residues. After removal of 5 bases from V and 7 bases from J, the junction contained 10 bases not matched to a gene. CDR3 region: CASSLRSGGKNEQFF. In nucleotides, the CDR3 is TGTGCCAGCAGTCTCAGGTCAGGGGGCAAAAATGAGCAGTTCTTC. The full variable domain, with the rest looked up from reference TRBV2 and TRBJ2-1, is EPEVTQTPSHQVTQMGQEVILRCVPISNHLYFYWYRQILGQKVEFLVSFYNNEISEKSEIFDDQFSVERPDGSNFTLKIRSTKLEDSAMYFCASSLRSGGKNEQFFGPGTRLTVL.